This T cell receptor (beta chain) originates from a study of CD8 T cells in Susac syndrome (dated by TCRdb to the late 2010s). For context, the study as a whole: Whether CD8+ T cell activation and differentiation in Susac syndrome was antigen driven was tested using repertoire sequencing. Study-level results and caveats: The number of individuals in the TCR sequencing and HLA analysis was recognized as being relatively small.

RNA was extracted using the RNeasy kit, and about 0.45 to 1 microgram was reverse transcribed with random hexamers. TCR beta CDR3 regions were amplified with the immunoSEQ multiplex PCR assay covering 54 Vbeta and 13 Jbeta segments. PCR amplification bias was corrected by using a synthetic template baseline for primer optimization and computational correction. Turning to the authors' computational methods: Reads were annotated to V, D and J genes per IMGT and analyzed with immunoSEQ Analyzer, keeping only productive sequences. Clonality was calculated as one minus the Shannon entropy normalized by log2 of the number of productive unique sequences. For each patient and control, public and private clones were evaluated within the 100 most prevalent clones. Susac-specific clones were defined as absent from healthy and MS cohorts, about 1,100 published viral clones and other ImmuneACCESS disease sequences. TCRdb's own reprocessing of the public reads used fastp at Q25 and MiXCR and kept productive beta chains. Each record represents a unique CDR3 protein, reported with the most common genes and DNA among its rows. These V and J calls are TCRdb output, not the study's own analysis. Counted in this sample were 200,000 to 250,000 distinct CDR3 sequences; about 95% of them appeared once. The ten largest clones capture 0.095% of the sample.

CDR1 and CDR2 (SGHVS, FNYEAQ) derive from the germline V gene. Spanning cysteine to phenylalanine, the CDR3 consists of 16 amino acids. This entry keeps only the CDR3 DNA: 48 bases, framed from base 1. After removal of 5 bases from V and 2 bases from J, the junction retains 9 bases not matched to a gene. Peripheral blood CD8+ and CD4+ T cells from healthy donors, Susac syndrome patients and multiple sclerosis patients were profiled using high-throughput TCR beta sequencing. Multiple sclerosis controls were treatment-naive patients with stable or active relapsing-remitting disease fulfilling revised McDonald criteria. CD8+ TEMRA cells were enriched by FACS, while bulk CD8+ and CD4+ T cells were purified by magnetic negative isolation. Blood was collected in EDTA tubes and processed within 24 hours, with PBMCs isolated through density gradient centrifugation. PBMCs intended for TCR sequencing were cryopreserved in liquid nitrogen and were subsequently thawed in a 37 degrees C water bath. Purity of sorted or isolated CD4+, CD8+ and CD8+ TEMRA cells was at least 90%.

As to this clonotype: The antigen it binds to is not known. Per-base quality was not reported, and no clone a single base away is much larger than it.

The chain is assembled from TRBV7-6 and TRBJ2-7; TRBD2 fits 10 bases in the junction. Material for sequencing was CD4+ T cells from PBMCs. The receptor comes from a human donor with multiple sclerosis. The CDR3 is CASSPERTSGAYEQYF. The nucleotides read TGTGCCAGCAGCCCAGAGAGGACTAGCGGCGCCTACGAGCAGTACTTC.